The 26 T cell receptor beta chains given below trace back to one sample, sequenced in a study of vaccination and CD4 T cells after COVID-19. These receptors lack a known antigen. The treatment here: approximately nine-day PBMC culture with coronavirus spike peptide pools or control peptides (ViraFEST assay). An unexposed donor provided the CD4+ T cells, which were collected before the COVID-19 pandemic (2011-2018). Oncomine TCR Beta short-read sequencing was applied to DNA from cultured CD4+ T cells. Each CDR3 protein gets one entry after TCRdb re-called the PCR reads with MiXCR. Of under 6,500 distinct CDR3 sequences listed, around 43% are singletons. Sequences were obtained from CD4+ T cells from blood, cultured in vitro. The receptors stem from a human donor in good health.

This chain joins TRBV10-2 and TRBJ1-5, with D uncertain. V lost 6 bases to trimming and J lost 2 bases, with 20 bases between them. The CDR3 contains 17 residues. The germline V gene has CDR1 WSHSY and CDR2 SAAADI. CDR3 sequence: CASSPDVEYEGNQPQHF. The DNA for the CDR3 is TGCGCCAGCAGCCCCGATGTAGAGTACGAAGGCAATCAGCCCCAGCATTTT.

This chain's CDR3 is CAIDKGTSGTDTQYF. DNA for the CDR3: TGTGCCATTGATAAAGGGACTAGCGGCACAGATACGCAGTATTTT. V and J are TRBV10-3 and TRBJ2-3; 10 positions agree with TRBD2. The CDR3 is 15 amino acids. Unmatched junction bases numbered 7, after V lost 9 bases and J lost 1 base. The germline gives CDR1 ENHRY, CDR2 SYGVKD.

The J gene is TRBJ1-2, the V gene TRBV5-8; D gene unclear. Germline V gene lookup returns CDR1 SGHTS and CDR2 YDEGEE. Trimming left V 1 base short and J 7 bases short, with 5 bases between. The CDR3 covers 11 residues. The CDR3 DNA is TGTGCCAGCAGCTTGTATGGTGGCTACACCTTC. Its protein is CASSLYGGYTF.

To note about this clonotype: One end of the junction does not line up with germline, which may come from a read error. The chain has TRBV7-7 and TRBJ2-2, with TRBD2 matching 9 bases. CDR1 and CDR2 from the germline V gene are SSHAT and FNYEAQ (reference sequence). This CDR3 contains 15 residues. The CDR3 loop is CASSPSGVNTRELFF. The CDR3 DNA reads as TGTGCCAGCAGCCCTAGCGGGGTGAACACCAGGGAGCTGTTTTTT.

J is TRBJ1-1 and V is TRBV28, with D perhaps TRBD1 (5 bases). With 7 bases removed from V and 12 bases from J, the gap between germline ends came to 21 bases. The V gene's germline CDR1 is MDHEN and CDR2 SYDVKM. CDR3 length: 13 residues. The CDR3 DNA is TGTGCCAGCACCAGAAGTGGGACGGGACCTACTTTCTTT. This gives the protein CASTRSGTGPTFF.

Remarks on this clonotype: A read error may produce the germline difference seen at one junction end. V and J are TRBV6-1 and TRBJ1-2, with D possibly being TRBD1 (6 bases). Germline CDR1 and CDR2: MNHNS and SASEGT. The CDR3 is made up of 15 amino acids. The CDR3 bases are TGTGCCAGCAGTAAAGCAAATCCACAGGGTTGGGGCTACACCTTC. Translated: CASSKANPQGWGYTF.

V gene TRBV7-6 combines with J gene TRBJ1-2, with unresolved D. Deletions cut 1 base from V and 2 bases from J, with 5 bases between. This CDR3 has 13 residues. Germline CDR1 SGHVS, CDR2 FNYEAQ. The CDR3 nucleotides read TGTGCCAGCAGCTTAGATGAGAACTATGGCTACACCTTC. It yields the protein CASSLDENYGYTF.

The chain uses TRBV6-1 and TRBJ2-7; possibly TRBD1 for D (5 bases). The germline V gene encodes CDR1 MNHNS and CDR2 SASEGT. Trimming pared 5 bases from V and 4 bases from J, leaving 12 bases between. CDR3 length: 13 residues. The CDR3 loop reads CASSQTATYEQYF. Written as DNA, the CDR3 is TGTGCCAGCAGTCAGACAGCTACATACGAGCAGTACTTC.

The chain has TRBV20-1 and TRBJ1-1, with unresolved D. Germline-derived CDR1 and CDR2 are DFQATT and SNEGSKA (reference sequence). The CDR3 covers 14 residues. Here the CDR3 reads CRAVTLTINTEAFF. The CDR3, as DNA: TGCAGGGCCGTAACCTTAACAATTAACACTGAAGCTTTCTTT.

The chain carries TRBV5-1 and TRBJ1-1; D possibly corresponds to TRBD1 (5 bases). CDR1 and CDR2 (germline): SGHRS, YFSETQ. The CDR3 spans 16 residues. Trimming cost V 5 bases and J 0 bases, with 17 bases left between them. The CDR3 DNA reads as TGCGCCAGCAGTGGGCGGGACGGATATATGAACACTGAAGCTTTCTTT. This gives the protein CASSGRDGYMNTEAFF. The full variable domain, completed using reference TRBV5-1 and TRBJ1-1, is KAGVTQTPRYLIKTRGQQVTLSCSPISGHRSVSWYQQTPGQGLQFLFEYFSETQRNKGNFPGRFSGRQFSNSRSEMNVSTLELGDSALYLCASSGRDGYMNTEAFFGQGTRLTVV.

The CDR3 is CASSQDGGEAETQYF. The CDR3 DNA follows: TGTGCCAGCAGCCAAGATGGGGGGGAGGCAGAGACCCAGTACTTC. The genes are TRBV4-2 and TRBJ2-5; 7 nucleotides match TRBD2. The CDR3 runs 15 residues. Germline loops: CDR1 LGHNA, CDR2 YNFKEQ. Trimming at V came to 0 bases and at J to 4 bases, leaving 5 bases not matched to a gene.

The V call is TRBV20-1, the J call TRBJ2-5; possible D gene TRBD2, 5 bases. Germline V gene data show CDR1 as DFQATT and CDR2 as SNEGSKA (reference sequence). This CDR3 has 12 residues. V lost 6 bases to trimming and J lost 7 bases, with 15 bases between them. In DNA form, the CDR3 reads TGCAGTGCCAGATTAGAGGGTGGGACCCAGTACTTC. Its translation: CSARLEGGTQYF.

The V and J genes are TRBV27 and TRBJ1-2; 9 bases agree with TRBD1. V lost 6 bases, J lost 3 bases, and 5 bases stayed unmatched. This CDR3 spans 14 amino acids. Looked up from germline, CDR1 is MNHEY and CDR2 is SMNVEV (reference sequence). The CDR3 bases are TGTGCCAGCAGCACGACAGGGGGAGACTATGGCTACACCTTC. Translated, it gives CASSTTGGDYGYTF.

This clonotype turned up a few times. V is TRBV19 and J is TRBJ1-1; D gene uncertain. The V end was cut by 3 bases, the J end by 6 bases, with 17 bases between. CDR3 size: 15 residues. Germline V gene data show CDR1 as LNHDA and CDR2 as SQIVND (reference sequence). This chain's CDR3 is CASSIWDREGAEAFF. Here the CDR3 DNA reads TGTGCCAGTAGTATTTGGGATCGGGAGGGCGCTGAAGCTTTCTTT.

V gene TRBV7-9 combines with J gene TRBJ1-2, with 8 bases matching TRBD1. CDR1 SEHNR and CDR2 FQNEAQ come from the germline V gene (reference sequence). J gave up 6 bases and V 5 bases, and 14 bases lay outside the gene matches. The length of the CDR3 is 16 residues. This CDR3 reads CASSLSVGQEFDGYTF. The CDR3 DNA reads as TGTGCCAGCAGCCTTAGTGTGGGACAGGAGTTTGATGGCTACACCTTC.

This clonotype appeared a few times. The gene calls are TRBV7-6 and TRBJ1-5, with D maybe TRBD1 (5 bases). Germline values: CDR1 SGHVS, CDR2 FNYEAQ. Trimming shortened V by 1 base and J by 5 bases, and 9 bases separated the two germline ends. The CDR3 sequence is 14 residues long. CDR3 DNA: TGTGCCAGCAGCTTAGGGGGGGACCATCAGCCCCAGCATTTT. It codes for CASSLGGDHQPQHF. Together with reference TRBV7-6 and TRBJ1-5, the CDR3 gives the full variable domain: GAGVSQSPRYKVTKRGQDVALRCDPISGHVSLYWYRQALGQGPEFLTYFNYEAQQDKSGLPNDRFSAERPEGSISTLTIQRTEQRDSAMYRCASSLGGDHQPQHFGDGTRLSIL.

V usage is TRBV15 and J usage is TRBJ2-6, with TRBD1 as a possible D gene (5 bases). The V end lost 4 bases, the J end lost 4 bases, and 14 bases lay between the germline ends. The germline gives CDR1 LNHNV, CDR2 YYDKDF (reference sequence). The length of the CDR3 is 16 residues. In DNA form, the CDR3 reads TGTGCCACCAGCAAACGCAAGGGGTCAGGGGCCAACGTCCTGACTTTC. Translation gives CATSKRKGSGANVLTF.

In its sample, this clonotype was seen a few times. The rearrangement joins TRBV7-8 to TRBJ2-1; D tentatively fits TRBD1 or TRBD2 (6 bases each). The CDR3 has 15 residues. Germline V CDR1 and CDR2: SGHVS, FQNEAQ. With 7 bases removed from V and 10 bases from J, the gap between germline ends came to 23 bases. The CDR3, as DNA: TGTGCCAGCAAATGGGGAAGGGGGGAGGTACGGGAGCAGTTCTTC. Its translation: CASKWGRGEVREQFF.

The V and J genes are TRBV6-1 and TRBJ2-7; D remains unclear. Germline CDR1 and CDR2: MNHNS and SASEGT. V was trimmed by 7 bases and J by 3 bases, leaving 7 bases between them. The length of the CDR3 is 11 residues. Here the CDR3 reads CASTSGYEQYF. CDR3 bases: TGTGCCAGCACCTCAGGCTACGAGCAGTACTTC.

V and J are TRBV7-9 and TRBJ2-7; tentative D call: TRBD1 (5 bases). The CDR3 runs to 16 residues. Trimming took off 4 bases at V and 5 bases at J, with 21 bases between the two ends. The germline CDR1 and CDR2 sequences are SEHNR and FQNEAQ (reference sequence). The CDR3 region has the DNA TGTGCCAGCAGCTCCTACCTCGTAGGGGCCGTTAACGAGCAGTACTTC. This translates into CASSSYLVGAVNEQYF.

The rearrangement links TRBV6-2 or TRBV6-3 to TRBJ2-2; no reliable D call. Per germline, CDR1 MNHEY and CDR2 SVGEGT. The CDR3 spans 12 residues. Trimming took 10 bases from V and 6 from J, leaving 12 bases between them. The CDR3 loop is CAIGFGPGELFF. CDR3 in DNA: TGTGCCATCGGTTTCGGTCCCGGGGAGCTGTTTTTT.

The CDR3 region is CAISEDPSSGNTIYF. The CDR3 coding sequence is TGTGCCATCAGTGAAGACCCGAGCTCTGGAAACACCATATATTTT. The chain recombines TRBV10-3 with TRBJ1-3; D gene ambiguous. This CDR3 region has 15 residues. CDR1 and CDR2 from the germline V gene are ENHRY and SYGVKD. Trimming shortened V by 3 bases and J by 0 bases, and 9 bases separated the two germline ends.

A remark on this clonotype: At one of its ends the junction is not consistent with the germline gene, which may arise from a read error. V is TRBV10-3 and J is TRBJ2-7; D uncertain. Looked up from germline, CDR1 is ENHRY and CDR2 is SYGVKD. The CDR3 covers 13 residues. CDR3: CASSYSSRNEQYF. CDR3 DNA sequence: TGTGCCAGCAGTTACTCCTCCAGGAACGAGCAGTACTTC.

V gene TRBV7-2 combines with J gene TRBJ2-3; D ambiguous. V lost 4 bases, J lost 2 bases, and 1 base lay in between. This CDR3 is built from 11 residues. The germline gives CDR1 SGHTA, CDR2 FQGNSA. This CDR3 is CASSYTDTQYF. In DNA form, the CDR3 reads TGTGCCAGCAGCTACACAGATACGCAGTATTTT.

The chain recombines TRBV12-5 with TRBJ1-5; maybe TRBD1 (5 bases). CDR3 length: 14 amino acids. The V end lost 7 bases, the J end lost 0 bases, and 10 bases lay between the germline ends. Looked up from germline, CDR1 is LGHNT and CDR2 is FRNRAP. The CDR3, as DNA: TGTGCTAGTGTCAGGGATTATAGCAATCAGCCCCAGCATTTT. Its translation: CASVRDYSNQPQHF.

The chain carries TRBV21-1 and TRBJ1-2. TRBV21-1 is labeled a pseudogene. This CDR3 region has 15 residues. CDR3: CASSKARRVSYGYTF. The CDR3 DNA reads TGTGCCAGCAGCAAAGCGCGGCGGGTAAGCTATGGCTACACCTTC.